This T cell receptor (beta chain) was captured by sequencing in a study of T-cell memory formation after mild COVID-19 (dated by TCRdb to the early 2020s). With respect to the entire study: Most TCR sequence clusters were specific to one of the two donors. T-cell clones expanding and contracting after mild COVID-19 in a couple of donors were tracked by longitudinal TCRalpha and TCRbeta repertoire sequencing. The cohort was made up of two young adult volunteers, one female and one male, who were previously healthy. Beyond this particular receptor, the publication reports: Contracting CD4+ clones turned up mainly in the CM and EM memory subsets, whereas EMRA was where CD8+ clones were enriched. Clones that contracted from day 15 to 85 showed balanced CD4/CD8 phenotypes, whereas a second wave of clones that expanded from day 15 to 37 leaned towards CD4+. The study covered only a couple of mild cases, and larger cohorts including severe cases with pre-infection samples were considered necessary. Some responding clones were found in pre-infection memory, which suggests that pre-existing cross-reactive memory T cells took part in the SARS-CoV-2 response. The second-wave clones that peaked on day 37 were not confirmed to be SARS-CoV-2 specific.

Taken from cysteine to phenylalanine, the CDR3 has 15 residues. Only the CDR3 part of the read is kept: 45 bases, read in frame from the first base. The germline V gene specifies KGHSH as CDR1 and LQKENI as CDR2. The junction shows trimming of 5 bases on V and 5 bases on J, and the gene matches do not reach 9 bases of it. Concerning this clonotype itself: It has no known antigen specificity. Base qualities are missing; no much larger clone stands one base away.

TCRdb names Illumina NovaSeq 6000 as the instrument used. cDNA libraries for TCRalpha and TCRbeta were prepared by 5'RACE using constant-segment primers, with sample barcodes and unique molecular identifiers added. RNA was extracted from every sample with Trizol reagent. The libraries were amplified in two PCR steps, and the second step added a second sample barcode and Illumina TruSeq adapters. The libraries were sequenced on an Illumina NovaSeq using 2 x 150 bp paired-end reads. Concerning the study's data processing: The reads were demultiplexed and collapsed into UMI-guided consensus sequences using migec v1.2.7. With mixcr v2.1.11, UMI consensuses were aligned to TRA and TRB V and J templates and assembled into clonotypes. Expanded or contracted clonotypes were those called significant by both edgeR and NoisET, with noise models trained on biological replicates. For edgeR calls, the thresholds were a false discovery rate-adjusted p below 0.01 and a log2 fold-change of 1. PCA with hierarchical clustering of max-normalized trajectories of the 1000 most abundant clonotypes was used as exploratory dynamics analysis. Separately sequenced CD4+ and CD8+ repertoires were used to assign the CD4 or CD8 phenotype of responding clones. TCRdb reworked the public reads: Q25 trimming with fastp, MiXCR clone assembly, productive beta chains retained. Identical CDR3 protein sequences are pooled into one entry, listed with their most common genes and DNA. These V and J calls derive from TCRdb rather than the authors' analysis. The sample table lists around 340,000 distinct CDR3 sequences, 20% to 25% of them with a count of one. The leading ten clones occupy around 12% of the sample.

PBMCs were isolated by Ficoll-Paque density gradient centrifugation. The sequence was collected from an adult woman who had mild COVID-19 (a few samples of this study predate the infection). The sample titles of this study are shuffled in the database, so cell type and time point are left out; the donor was told from shared clones. What was sequenced was PBMCs or a T cell subset sorted from them (not recorded which). The rearranged chain carries TRBV18 and TRBJ1-5, and 7 junction bases match TRBD1. The sequenced DNA is TGTGCCAGCTCATCATCCGGGACAGCCTATCAGCCCCAGCATTTT. It encodes CASSSSGTAYQPQHF.